The rows below give T cell receptor beta chains drawn from one sample of a study of monozygotic twins with inflammatory bowel disease. Reanalyzing the 5' RACE reads, TCRdb keeps one entry per CDR3 protein, without DNA. Recorded for this sample: more than 300,000 distinct CDR3 sequences. The sequenced material came from blood. Receptors originate from a human donor with ulcerative colitis or Crohn's disease, or a healthy co-twin of an affected twin (not recorded which). Both conserved end residues are part of each CDR3.

v_gene,j_gene,CDR3aa
TRBV5-1,TRBJ2-7,CASSSQGSSYEQYF
TRBV30,TRBJ2-7,CAWSASGNYEQYF
TRBV5-1,TRBJ2-7,CASSLDRGTSEQYF
TRBV7-9,TRBJ1-1,CASSQAVGQSGTEAFF
TRBV18,TRBJ2-7,CASSSRQEQYF
TRBV5-1,TRBJ2-3,CASSLEQPYTDTQYF
TRBV28,TRBJ2-1,CASRGGQAGREQFF
TRBV9,TRBJ2-3,CASSEPGLALYF
TRBV7-2,TRBJ2-5,CASSSTGGRQETQYF
TRBV12-3/TRBV12-4,TRBJ1-2,CASSLIRGARNYGYTF
TRBV5-6,TRBJ2-7,CASSLGDRDYEQYF
TRBV28,TRBJ1-1,CASRGGADTEAFF
TRBV6-1,TRBJ2-3,CASSPLGGASPDTQYF
TRBV19,TRBJ1-1,CASSMGRLNTEAFF
TRBV3-1,TRBJ2-7,CASSQDRPKRSRTSTSYEQYF
TRBV18,TRBJ2-1,CASSPLDEQFF
TRBV18,TRBJ1-2,CASSPPSSRERGYTF
TRBV7-2,TRBJ2-3,CASSSGGGVADTQYF
TRBV6-2/TRBV6-3,TRBJ2-2,CASSYQGYTGELFF
TRBV7-2,TRBJ1-1,CASSFRMETEAFF
TRBV7-9,TRBJ2-2,CASSQQGADTGELFF
TRBV6-5,TRBJ1-3,CASSYSTRGRNTIYF
TRBV28,TRBJ2-7,CASSWAGGPLAYEQYF
TRBV6-5,TRBJ1-5,CASSYGGGASQPQHF
TRBV5-1,TRBJ2-2,CASSLLRTPGELFF
TRBV20-1,TRBJ1-6,CSARDWVDSLGGNSPLHF
TRBV5-1,TRBJ1-2,CASSPGTGGGYTF
TRBV12-3/TRBV12-4,TRBJ2-2,CASSLARGSGELFF
TRBV11-3,TRBJ2-2,CASSFGVLDTGELFF
TRBV12-3/TRBV12-4,TRBJ1-5,CASTRQGIYQPQHF
TRBV6-2/TRBV6-3,TRBJ2-2,CASRRDSNRRLNTGELFF
TRBV20-1,TRBJ2-3,CSARDPGPAGYPDTQYF
TRBV5-6,TRBJ1-1,CASRPPGPLNTEAFF